This entry lists 18 T cell receptor beta chains sequenced from one sample in a study of control samples from healthy donors and cancer patients. Method: immunoSEQ multiplex PCR; TCRdb's copy keeps in-frame clones and lacks some. Among about 82,000 clones listed, about 91% were seen once. The specimen sequenced was blood. Source of these receptors: a man between 50 and 59 years old in good health.

The rearrangement uses TRBV19 and TRBJ2-2; D uncertain. V was shortened by 8 bases and J by 0 bases, with 10 bases between the two germline ends. The CDR3 consists of 14 residues. Germline-derived CDR1 and CDR2 are LNHDA and SQIVND (reference sequence). The CDR3 reads CASRRVPNTGELFF. The CDR3 nucleotides read TGTGCCAGTCGAAGGGTTCCGAACACCGGGGAGCTGTTTTTT. Supplemented by reference TRBV19 and TRBJ2-2, the full variable domain reads DGGITQSPKYLFRKEGQNVTLSCEQNLNHDAMYWYRQDPGQGLRLIYYSQIVNDFQKGDIAEGYSVSREKKESFPLTVTSAQKNPTAFYLCASRRVPNTGELFFGEGSRLTVL.

The V and J genes are TRBV7-2 and TRBJ1-6, with TRBD1 matching over 7 bases. Germline V gene data show CDR1 as SGHTA and CDR2 as FQGNSA. The CDR3 runs 16 residues. J was trimmed by 8 bases and V by 4 bases; bases with no gene match: 11. The DNA for the CDR3 is TGTGCCAGCAGCTCCCGACCTACAGGGGCGGATTCACCCCTCCACTTT. This sequence encodes CASSSRPTGADSPLHF.

The chain couples TRBV19 to TRBJ2-2; 7 nucleotides align to TRBD2. The CDR3 totals 15 residues. J was trimmed by 5 bases and V by 5 bases; bases with no gene match: 8. Germline loops: CDR1 LNHDA, CDR2 SQIVND (reference sequence). The CDR3 region has the DNA TGTGCCAGTAGTCCTGGGACTACCAAAACCGGGGAGCTGTTTTTT. As protein: CASSPGTTKTGELFF.

This clone was seen only once. V usage is TRBV7-9 and J usage is TRBJ1-2, with 7 bases identical to TRBD1. This CDR3 spans 16 amino acids. The V segment lost 5 bases and the J segment 1 base; nucleotides outside the gene matches: 10. The germline gives CDR1 SEHNR, CDR2 FQNEAQ (reference sequence). The CDR3: CASSRGQSLINYGYTF. The CDR3 nucleotides are TGTGCCAGCAGCCGGGGACAGAGCCTGATTAACTATGGCTACACCTTC.

The CDR3 reads CATSDLGGTSTDTQYF. DNA for the CDR3: TGTGCCACCAGTGACTTAGGGGGGACTAGCACAGATACGCAGTATTTT. This chain links TRBV24-1 with TRBJ2-3; D possibly uses TRBD1 or TRBD2 (6 bases each). The V gene's germline CDR1 is KGHDR and CDR2 SFDVKD. Trimming removed 4 bases at V and 0 bases at J, with 13 bases between. CDR3 size: 16 residues.

CDR3 nucleotide sequence: TGTGCCAGCAGTTTTCCGGGGAAAGAATACGAGCAGTACTTC. The encoded protein is CASSFPGKEYEQYF. The chain links TRBV6-2 or TRBV6-3 to TRBJ2-7; D may be TRBD2 (5 bases). This CDR3 region has 14 residues. Per germline, CDR1 MNHEY and CDR2 SVGEGT. V lost 4 bases to trimming and J lost 4 bases, with 14 bases between them.

This clone was observed once. This chain joins TRBV2 and TRBJ2-3; 10 bases map to TRBD2. The V segment lost 6 bases and the J segment 1 base; nucleotides outside the gene matches: 13. Per the germline V gene, CDR1 is SNHLY and CDR2 is FYNNEI. The CDR3 runs 18 residues. CDR3 in DNA: TGTGCCAGCAGGCTGAGAAGCGGGGGGGCCCCAGGCACAGATACGCAGTATTTT. Translated: CASRLRSGGAPGTDTQYF. Full variable domain (missing parts from reference TRBV2 and TRBJ2-3): EPEVTQTPSHQVTQMGQEVILRCVPISNHLYFYWYRQILGQKVEFLVSFYNNEISEKSEIFDDQFSVERPDGSNFTLKIRSTKLEDSAMYFCASRLRSGGAPGTDTQYFGPGTRLTVL.

The chain joins TRBV7-2 to TRBJ2-7; a possible D gene is TRBD1 (6 bases). This CDR3 has 17 residues. With 5 bases removed from V and 3 bases from J, the gap between germline ends came to 23 bases. Germline V lookup: CDR1 SGHTA, CDR2 FQGNSA. The CDR3 DNA sequence: TGTGCCAGCAGCACACCGGCAGGGGCGGGCCCCCTCTACGAGCAGTACTTC. Amino acids: CASSTPAGAGPLYEQYF.

The V call is TRBV5-6, the J call TRBJ1-1; D is possibly TRBD1 (6 bases). V lost 0 bases and J 0 bases, leaving 18 bases between the germline ends. The germline gives CDR1 SGHDT, CDR2 YYEEEE. CDR3 length: 18 amino acids. CDR3 residues: CASSLASVRGALNTEAFF. Here the CDR3 DNA reads TGTGCCAGCAGCTTGGCCTCGGTACGGGGGGCGTTGAACACTGAAGCTTTCTTT.

The chain joins TRBV4-1 to TRBJ2-7, with 10 bases matching TRBD2. Germline V gene data show CDR1 as MGHRA and CDR2 as YSYEKL. The V gene end was trimmed by 4 bases and the J gene end by 1 base; junction bases not matched to a gene: 10. The length of the CDR3 is 17 residues. The CDR3 DNA sequence: TGCGCCAGCAGCCCCGGGTCTAGCGGGGGAAGATCCTACGAGCAGTACTTC. Translating it yields CASSPGSSGGRSYEQYF.

For the CDR3, the DNA is TGTGCCAGCAGCTTTGCACAGGGGGGACAGCCCCAGCATTTT. Protein sequence: CASSFAQGGQPQHF. V and J are TRBV5-6 and TRBJ1-5, with 8 bases lining up with TRBD1. The CDR3 has 14 residues. V shed 2 bases and J 7 bases; nucleotides not matched to a gene: 5. The germline V gene encodes CDR1 SGHDT and CDR2 YYEEEE.

V is TRBV15 and J is TRBJ1-4; no reliable D call. Germline V gives CDR1 LNHNV, CDR2 YYDKDF (reference sequence). The CDR3 runs to 12 residues. Trimming shortened V by 7 bases and J by 5 bases, and 8 bases separated the two germline ends. The CDR3 bases are TGTGCCACCACGGGTCAAAATGAAAAACTGTTTTTT. Its protein is CATTGQNEKLFF.

A single count supports this clone. The chain's CDR3 is CASSPPEEPTYEQYF. The CDR3, as DNA: TGTGCCAGCTCACCACCGGAGGAGCCCACCTACGAGCAGTACTTC. V usage is TRBV18 and J usage is TRBJ2-7; weak D call: TRBD2 (5 bases). V was shortened by 0 bases and J by 2 bases, with 11 bases between the two germline ends. This CDR3 contains 15 residues. From germline, CDR1 is KGHSH and CDR2 LQKENI.

This chain links TRBV6-1 with TRBJ1-6; D unresolved. V lost 8 bases to trimming and J lost 10 bases, with 12 bases between them. The CDR3 length is 12 residues. Germline assignment: CDR1 MNHNS and CDR2 SASEGT. CDR3 DNA: TGTGCCAGCTCTAAGGCCCAATCACCCCTCCACTTT. Translation gives CASSKAQSPLHF.

V gene TRBV5-1 combines with J gene TRBJ1-1; the D gene is possibly TRBD1 (5 bases). The V gene lost 5 bases and the J gene lost 7 bases, with 12 bases spanning the gap. This CDR3 has 12 residues. Germline CDR1 is SGHRS and CDR2 is YFSETQ. CDR3 sequence (DNA): TGCGCCAGCAGGCAGGGACCTCTTGAAGCTTTCTTT. Encoded protein: CASRQGPLEAFF.

The V call is TRBV29-1, the J call TRBJ2-7; D is unclear. The CDR3 covers 11 residues. The V end was cut by 4 bases, the J end by 3 bases, with 7 bases between. Per germline, CDR1 SQVTM and CDR2 ANQGSEA. The CDR3 loop is CSVGFGYEQYF. Written as DNA, the CDR3 is TGCAGCGTTGGATTTGGCTACGAGCAGTACTTC.

The rearrangement joins TRBV3-1 (or the pseudogene TRBV3-2) to TRBJ1-5; D perhaps matches TRBD1 (6 bases). CDR1 LGHDT and CDR2 YNNKEL come from the germline V gene (reference sequence). CDR3 length: 15 amino acids. Trimming removed 1 base at V and 4 bases at J, with 11 bases between. This CDR3 is CASSQGGAANQPQHF. The DNA of the CDR3 is TGTGCCAGCAGCCAAGGGGGGGCTGCTAATCAGCCCCAGCATTTT.

The chain has TRBV5-1 and TRBJ2-3; 15 bases agree with TRBD2. CDR3 length: 18 amino acids. Germline values: CDR1 SGHRS, CDR2 YFSETQ. V lost 4 bases, J lost 1 base, and 7 bases stayed unmatched. In DNA form, the CDR3 reads TGCGCCAGCAGCGTTTGGACTAGCGGGGGGGCCCGCACAGATACGCAGTATTTT. It yields the protein CASSVWTSGGARTDTQYF.